A selection of T cell receptor beta chains follows, all from one sample in a study of immune cell composition in non-small cell lung cancer. The protocol was immunoSEQ multiplex PCR, while the TCRdb copy is restricted to in-frame clones and leaves out a portion. The sample has over a thousand clones; less than 90% are singletons. The source material was lung tumor tissue. Receptors were obtained from a human donor with non-small cell lung cancer. Both conserved end residues are part of each CDR3. D genes are given only for firm matches. Rows may omit the clone size; those that give it use once, few, many or a size class.

NA,TRBJ2-5,13,NA,TRBV4-3,CASSLAVQETQYF,TGCGCCAGCAGCCTAGCGGTCCAAGAGACCCAGTACTTC
TRBD1,TRBJ1-5,13,NA,TRBV19,CASTGQVNQPQHF,TGTGCCAGTACCGGACAGGTGAATCAGCCCCAGCATTTT
NA,TRBJ2-7,14,NA,TRBV6-6,CASSYGWVRVEQYF,TGTGCCAGCAGTTACGGGTGGGTTCGGGTCGAGCAGTACTTC
TRBD2,TRBJ2-1,16,once,TRBV9,CASSPTGRSSYNEQFF,TGTGCCAGCAGCCCCACCGGGAGGAGCTCCTACAATGAGCAGTTCTTC
TRBD2,TRBJ2-1,18,once,TRBV9,CASSVEGGTLRSYNEQFF,TGTGCCAGCAGCGTAGAGGGAGGGACTCTTCGCTCCTACAATGAGCAGTTCTTC
NA,TRBJ2-7,15,NA,TRBV21-1,CASSKAAESPREQYF,TGTGCCAGCAGCAAAGCGGCGGAGTCCCCAAGGGAGCAGTACTTC
NA,TRBJ2-7,14,NA,TRBV6-5,CASTNSHTAVEQYF,TGTGCCAGCACGAACAGCCACACAGCGGTCGAGCAGTACTTC
TRBD1,TRBJ1-2,16,NA,TRBV5-1,CASSLNPGQGGYGYTF,TGCGCCAGCAGCTTAAACCCGGGACAGGGCGGGTATGGCTACACCTTC
NA,TRBJ1-4,13,NA,TRBV10-3,CAITPREDEKLFF,TGTGCCATAACCCCCAGGGAGGACGAAAAACTGTTTTTT
NA,TRBJ1-2,13,NA,TRBV5-1,CASSWDKSYGYTF,TGCGCCAGCAGTTGGGACAAGTCCTATGGCTACACCTTC
TRBD1,TRBJ1-2,13,few,TRBV27,CASSLKLGTDCTF,TGTGCCAGCAGTCTCAAGCTCGGGACAGACTGCACCTTC
TRBD1,TRBJ1-1,21,NA,TRBV7-2,CASSLALGDSQRLVYFTEAFF,TGTGCCAGCAGCTTAGCGCTGGGGGACAGTCAAAGGTTGGTTTATTTTACTGAAGCTTTCTTT
TRBD2,TRBJ2-3,15,NA,TRBV18,CASSSTSGGADTQYF,TGTGCCAGCTCATCGACTAGCGGGGGAGCAGATACGCAGTATTTT
TRBD2,TRBJ2-3,19,NA,TRBV9,CASCVRRTSGRFGTDTQYF,TGTGCCAGCTGCGTGAGGAGGACTAGCGGGAGATTTGGGACAGATACGCAGTATTTT
NA,TRBJ2-2,14,NA,TRBV28,CASSLRMITGELFF,TGTGCCAGCAGTTTGCGCATGATTACCGGGGAGCTGTTTTTT
NA,TRBJ2-3,13,once,TRBV7-9,CASSRQNTDTQYF,TGTGCCAGCAGCCGACAGAACACAGATACGCAGTATTTT
NA,TRBJ2-2,15,once,TRBV7-2,CASSLSRILTGELFF,TGTGCCAGCAGCTTATCGCGGATTCTCACCGGGGAGCTGTTTTTT
NA,TRBJ2-7,14,NA,TRBV28,CASSTGQRTYEQYF,TGTGCCAGCAGTACCGGACAGCGAACCTACGAGCAGTACTTC
TRBD1,TRBJ1-6,16,NA,TRBV5-4,CASSFRDRGLGSPLHF,TGTGCCAGCAGCTTTAGGGACAGGGGGTTGGGTTCACCCCTCCACTTT
NA,TRBJ1-1,13,NA,TRBV6-4,CASSVSMNTEAFF,TGTGCCAGCAGTGTGAGCATGAACACTGAAGCTTTCTTT
NA,TRBJ1-6,11,NA,TRBV28,CATSGFSPLHF,TGTGCCACCTCAGGGTTTTCACCCCTCCACTTT
NA,TRBJ1-2,20,few,TRBV4-1,CASSQDRRGYGVTGNYGYTF,TGCGCCAGCAGCCAAGATCGCAGGGGATATGGGGTTACAGGAAACTATGGCTACACCTTC
NA,TRBJ2-1,12,NA,TRBV29-1,CSVERGYNEQFF,TGCAGCGTTGAACGAGGGTACAATGAGCAGTTCTTC
NA,TRBJ1-1,14,NA,TRBV11-3,CASTRRGANTEAFF,TGTGCCAGCACCAGGAGGGGAGCAAACACTGAAGCTTTCTTT
NA,TRBJ1-4,16,NA,TRBV4-3,CASSQAPDLGGEKLFF,TGCGCCAGCAGCCAAGCTCCAGACCTAGGGGGTGAAAAACTGTTTTTT
NA,TRBJ2-2,11,NA,TRBV18,CASSLAGELFF,TGTGCCAGCTCCCTAGCCGGGGAGCTGTTTTTT
NA,TRBJ2-2,13,large,TRBV18,CASSPQGSGELFF,TGTGCCAGCTCACCACAGGGGTCCGGGGAGCTGTTTTTT
NA,TRBJ2-1,13,few,TRBV5-4,CASSLTVTNEQFF,TGTGCCAGCAGCTTGACAGTAACCAATGAGCAGTTCTTC
TRBD2,TRBJ2-5,15,NA,TRBV9,CASSTREGAGETQYF,TGTGCCAGCAGCACGCGGGAGGGGGCCGGAGAGACCCAGTACTTC
NA,TRBJ1-5,11,NA,TRBV28,CASSFSQPQHF,TGTGCCAGCAGTTTCAGTCAGCCCCAGCATTTT
NA,TRBJ2-2,16,NA,TRBV5-5,CASSLDPSRGTGELFF,TGTGCCAGCAGCTTGGATCCTTCAAGGGGCACCGGGGAGCTGTTTTTT
NA,TRBJ1-6,15,NA,TRBV10-3,CATRPSEGEGSPLHF,TGTGCCACCCGCCCCAGCGAGGGGGAGGGATCACCCCTCCACTTT
NA,TRBJ1-3,13,NA,TRBV27,CASSPNSGNTIYF,TGTGCCAGCAGTCCTAACTCTGGAAACACCATATATTTT
TRBD1,TRBJ1-1,19,once,TRBV7-6,CASSPTSGTGGLMNTEAFF,TGTGCCAGCAGCCCCACCTCCGGGACAGGGGGCCTCATGAACACTGAAGCTTTCTTT
NA,TRBJ1-1,12,few,TRBV7-2,CASSFSQWAAFF,TGTGCCAGCAGCTTCTCCCAATGGGCGGCTTTCTTT
NA,TRBJ2-1,15,NA,TRBV5-4,CASSLERGSYNEQFF,TGTGCCAGCAGCTTGGAACGGGGCTCCTACAATGAGCAGTTCTTC
NA,TRBJ2-5,15,NA,TRBV18,CASSWGRAYQETQYF,TGTGCCAGCTCATGGGGCAGGGCGTACCAAGAGACCCAGTACTTC
TRBD1,TRBJ1-6,18,NA,TRBV9,CASSVAPGGTGYNSPLHF,TGTGCCAGCAGCGTAGCCCCAGGGGGGACAGGATATAATTCACCCCTCCACTTT
TRBD1,TRBJ1-2,14,NA,TRBV28,CASSPTGTGYGYTF,TGTGCCAGCAGTCCCACCGGGACAGGGTATGGCTACACCTTC
NA,TRBJ2-1,19,NA,TRBV19,CASSPRGQGVHSGRNEQFF,TGTGCCAGTAGTCCCCGTGGACAGGGGGTCCATAGCGGGAGAAATGAGCAGTTCTTC
TRBD2,TRBJ2-7,16,NA,TRBV4-2,CASSQQSGRASDEQYF,TGTGCCAGCAGCCAACAAAGCGGGAGGGCCTCCGACGAGCAGTACTTC
NA,TRBJ1-1,15,NA,TRBV7-2,CASSSEGVRSTEAFF,TGTGCCAGCAGCTCTGAAGGGGTCCGATCTACTGAAGCTTTCTTT
TRBD1,TRBJ1-3,15,NA,TRBV15,CATSSGTAGGNTIYF,TGTGCCACCAGCAGTGGGACAGCCGGTGGAAACACCATATATTTT
NA,TRBJ2-3,15,NA,TRBV5-4,CASSLAREVTDTQYF,TGTGCCAGCAGCTTGGCTAGGGAGGTCACAGATACGCAGTATTTT